Sequencing of this T cell receptor (beta chain) was carried out in a study of blood T cell repertoires in COVID-19. The data were produced by immunoSEQ multiplex PCR, yet TCRdb's version contains in-frame clones alone and is incomplete. Of 200,000 to 250,000 clones in the sample, approximately 84% were seen once. Deletions cut 2 bases from V and 2 bases from J, with 7 bases between. Germline CDR1 and CDR2: MDHEN and SYDVKM. The CDR3 is 14 amino acids. The gene calls are TRBV28 and TRBJ1-5; weak D call: TRBD1 (6 bases). Material for sequencing was peripheral blood. The receptor was isolated from a man aged 80 or over with acute or convalescent COVID-19. The CDR3 nucleotides are TGTGCCAGCAGTTTACCAGGGGGCAATCAGCCCCAGCATTTT. As protein: CASSLPGGNQPQHF.